These 3 T cell receptor beta chains were sequenced from one sample in a study of CD8+ T cells in alopecia areata. Sample treatment: oral pan-JAK inhibitor, 5-10 mg twice daily. Extracted RNA was reverse transcribed into cDNA, the sequencing template. Some clones are missing from TCRdb's copy, which holds only in-frame ones; the method was immunoSEQ multiplex PCR. The data contain 200,000 to 250,000 clones, around 66% of them singletons. The starting material was CD4+ T cells sorted from blood, obtained at week 4, from a patient treated with tofacitinib. The receptor source for this set is a human donor with alopecia areata.

CDR3 in DNA: TGTGCCAGCAGTGAACCCATAGTCGCTTATGGCTACACCTTC. Protein: CASSEPIVAYGYTF. This chain connects TRBV6-1 to TRBJ1-2; D not resolved. With 2 bases removed from V and 5 bases from J, the gap between germline ends came to 12 bases. CDR3 size: 14 residues. CDR1 is MNHNS, CDR2 SASEGT, per germline.

The V and J genes are TRBV29-1 and TRBJ1-1; 8 bases align to TRBD1. Germline-derived CDR1 and CDR2 are SQVTM and ANQGSEA. The ends lost 6 bases at V and 11 bases at J; junction bases unmatched: 8. The CDR3 loop spans 11 amino acids. CDR3: CSVHRGSEAFF. CDR3 coding DNA: TGCAGCGTACACAGGGGGAGTGAGGCTTTCTTT.

The V gene is TRBV5-1, the J gene TRBJ1-2, with TRBD1 as a possible D gene (6 bases). Between the trimmed V and J ends, which lost 4 bases and 7 bases, there was a span of 20 bases. Germline V CDR1 and CDR2: SGHRS, YFSETQ. The CDR3 spans 15 residues. CDR3 sequence (DNA): TGCGCCAGCAGCGGGGAGACAGGAACAGGCAGTGGCTACACCTTC. Protein sequence: CASSGETGTGSGYTF.